Listed below are T cell receptor beta chains from one sample, sequenced in a study of blood T cells in healthy people across ages. One entry per CDR3 protein results from TCRdb running MiXCR on the 5' RACE reads. The sample records about 800,000 distinct CDR3 sequences, 58% being singletons. Material: blood. The receptors were sampled from a man aged 25 to 40 in good health. CDR3s include the opening cysteine and the closing phenylalanine or tryptophan. The order of the fields is clone size, J gene, CDR3 length, V gene, D gene, CDR3 protein, CDR3 DNA. D genes are given only for firm matches. Clone size is shown for a subset of rows, as once, few, many or a class of expanded clone.

>few|TRBJ2-4|13|TRBV7-2|NA
CASSARGLRQQYF
TGTGCCAGCAGCGCGAGGGGTCTCCGGCAGCAGTACTTC
>NA|TRBJ2-5|19|TRBV11-2|TRBD2
CASSQLVAGGQGKGETQYF
TGTGCCAGCAGCCAACTTGTTGCGGGGGGCCAGGGGAAGGGAGAGACCCAGTACTTC
>NA|TRBJ1-2|13|TRBV6-1|NA
CASGRRVVDGYTF
TGTGCCAGCGGACGGCGGGTTGTCGATGGCTACACCTTC
>NA|TRBJ1-2|13|TRBV20-1|NA
CSAPGMSNYGYTF
TGCAGTGCTCCGGGGATGTCGAACTATGGCTACACCTTC
>few|TRBJ2-1|15|TRBV7-8|NA
CASRAANKGPDEQFF
TGTGCCAGCCGCGCGGCGAACAAGGGGCCGGATGAGCAGTTCTTC
>NA|TRBJ2-3|13|TRBV4-3|NA
CASSQMAGGTQYF
TGCGCCAGCAGCCAAATGGCTGGAGGTACGCAGTATTTT
>NA|TRBJ2-3|13|TRBV25-1|NA
CASTSEVTDTQYF
TGTGCCAGCACTAGCGAGGTCACAGATACGCAGTATTTT
>NA|TRBJ1-2|14|TRBV27|NA
CASSLSMGFYGYTF
TGTGCCAGCAGTTTATCGATGGGGTTCTATGGCTACACCTTC
>NA|TRBJ1-2|16|TRBV6-1|NA
CASSEAVTNMYYGYTF
TGTGCCAGCAGTGAAGCGGTAACCAACATGTACTATGGCTACACCTTC
>NA|TRBJ1-4|14|TRBV7-8|NA
CASSSDRNNEKRFF
TGTGCCAGCAGCTCGGACAGAAATAATGAAAAACGGTTTTTT
>few|TRBJ2-7|12|TRBV6-6|NA
CASSYKPSEQYF
TGTGCCAGCAGTTACAAGCCATCCGAGCAGTACTTC
>NA|TRBJ2-4|15|TRBV5-1|NA
CASTNSAEGGNIQYF
TGCGCCAGCACCAATAGTGCCGAAGGGGGGAACATTCAGTACTTC
>NA|TRBJ1-2|17|TRBV28|TRBD1
CASSQGQAAGGRYGYTF
TGTGCCAGCAGTCAGGGACAGGCGGCGGGAGGTCGGTATGGCTACACCTTC